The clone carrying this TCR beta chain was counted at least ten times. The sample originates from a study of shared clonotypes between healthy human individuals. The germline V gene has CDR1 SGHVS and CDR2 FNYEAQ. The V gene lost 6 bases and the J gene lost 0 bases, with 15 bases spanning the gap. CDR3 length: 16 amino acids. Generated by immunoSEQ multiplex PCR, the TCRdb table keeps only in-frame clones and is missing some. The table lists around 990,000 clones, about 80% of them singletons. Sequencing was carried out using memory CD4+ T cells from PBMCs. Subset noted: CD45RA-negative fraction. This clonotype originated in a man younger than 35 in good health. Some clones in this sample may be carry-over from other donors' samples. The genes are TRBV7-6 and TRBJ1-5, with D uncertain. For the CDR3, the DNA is TGTGCCAGCAGATATAATAGGCCGGGTAGCAATCAGCCCCAGCATTTT. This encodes CASRYNRPGSNQPQHF.